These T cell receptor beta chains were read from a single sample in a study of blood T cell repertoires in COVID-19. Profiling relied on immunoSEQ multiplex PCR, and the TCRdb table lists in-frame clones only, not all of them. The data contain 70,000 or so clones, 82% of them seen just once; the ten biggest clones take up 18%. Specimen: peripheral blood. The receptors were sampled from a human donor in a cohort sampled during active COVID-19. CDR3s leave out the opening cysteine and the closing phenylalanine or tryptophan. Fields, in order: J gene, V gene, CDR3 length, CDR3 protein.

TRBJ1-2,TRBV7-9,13,ASSPAGGFNYGYT
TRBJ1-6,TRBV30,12,AWSRDFYNSPLH
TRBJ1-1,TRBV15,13,ATSREHLMNTEAF
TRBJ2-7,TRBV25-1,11,ASSAPQVYEQY
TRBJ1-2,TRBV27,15,ASTDRPLTGSNYGYT
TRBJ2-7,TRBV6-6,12,ASSYGTGYNEQY
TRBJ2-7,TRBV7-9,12,ASSPAPGVGEQY
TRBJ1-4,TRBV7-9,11,ASSQQVNEKLF
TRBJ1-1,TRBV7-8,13,ASSLGATGNTEAF
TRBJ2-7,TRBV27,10,ASTGAGHEQY
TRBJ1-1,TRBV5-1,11,ASSPGGLSEAF
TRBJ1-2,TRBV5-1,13,ASSLGPQGSYGYT
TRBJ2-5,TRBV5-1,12,ASSLGTNQETQY
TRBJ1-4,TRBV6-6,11,ASTLERTGRLF
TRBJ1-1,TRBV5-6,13,ASSSPVRLIPEAF
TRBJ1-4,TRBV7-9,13,ASSLDRGSAEKLF
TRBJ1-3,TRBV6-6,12,ASSTPDSGNTIY
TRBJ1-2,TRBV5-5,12,ASSLGGGNYGYT
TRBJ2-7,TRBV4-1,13,ASSQGAGLSYEQY
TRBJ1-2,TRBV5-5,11,ASSLSGNVGYT
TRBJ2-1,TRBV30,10,AGGTGFNEQF
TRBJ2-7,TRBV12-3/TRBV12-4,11,ASSLGLAYEQY